A single sample is the source of the 27 T cell receptor beta chains below, sequenced in a study of early T cells in non-severe SARS-CoV-2 infection. TCRdb processed the 5' RACE reads anew with MiXCR; each CDR3 protein has one entry. The sample includes fewer than 35,000 distinct CDR3 sequences, approximately 5.4% of them seen just once. Specimen: whole blood. The receptors were gathered from an adult who was a healthcare worker with PCR-confirmed SARS-CoV-2 infection or an uninfected control (not recorded which).

A few counts support this clonotype. The CDR3 end shows no conserved phenylalanine or tryptophan, and so a read error is likely. The chain recombines TRBV20-1 with TRBJ2-1; D is unresolved. The CDR3 is made up of 13 amino acids. CDR1 and CDR2 from the germline V gene are DFQATT and SNEGSKA (reference sequence). With 6 bases removed from V and 4 bases from J, the gap between germline ends came to 13 bases. CDR3 sequence: CSAEEDSYNEQFL. The CDR3 nucleotides are TGCAGTGCCGAAGAGGATTCTTACAATGAGCAGTTCTTG.

A word on this clonotype: This sequence may be a read error, since a much larger clone differs from it by one base. The chain joins TRBV9 to TRBJ2-7; D may be TRBD2 (5 bases). CDR1 and CDR2 from the germline V gene are SGDLS and YYNGEE. CDR3 length: 15 amino acids. The CDR3 reads CASSVGSVGDYERYF. CDR3 nucleotides: TGTGCCAGCAGCGTAGGATCGGTAGGAGACTACGAGCGGTACTTC.

This clonotype occurred many times. Being one base from a much bigger clone, this may be a read error. The genes are TRBV5-5 and TRBJ2-1; TRBD2 aligns across 9 bases. Trimming took 1 base from V and 4 from J; bases not matched to a gene: 6. CDR3 length: 16 residues. Per the germline V gene, CDR1 is SGHKS and CDR2 is YYEKEE (reference sequence). The CDR3 loop reads CASSLPSGGFYNEQFF. The CDR3 nucleotides are TGTGCCAGCAGCTTGCCCAGCGGGGGGTTTTACAATGAGCAGTTCTTC.

The chain has TRBV5-1 and TRBJ2-3; 10 nucleotides align to TRBD2. Losses at the gene ends were 4 bases for V and 6 bases for J; bases not matched to a gene: 2. The CDR3 is made up of 13 amino acids. Looked up from germline, CDR1 is SGHRS and CDR2 is YFSETQ. The CDR3 reads CASSGTSADTQYF. In DNA, the CDR3 is TGCGCCAGCAGCGGGACTAGCGCGGATACGCAGTATTTT.

In its sample, this clonotype was seen a few times. The chain recombines TRBV4-1 with TRBJ1-1, with D possibly matching TRBD1 (5 bases). The CDR3 is 15 amino acids. V lost 4 bases to trimming and J lost 3 bases, with 15 bases between them. Germline V gene sequence: CDR1 MGHRA, CDR2 YSYEKL. CDR3 in amino acids: CASSPRDLTYTEAFF. The CDR3 DNA reads as TGCGCCAGCAGCCCCCGGGACCTCACTTACACTGAAGCTTTCTTT.

This clonotype appeared many times. The CDR3 DNA is TGTGCCAGCAGTTTCGACAGGGGGCAGGGGAGTGAGCAGTTCTTC. Its protein is CASSFDRGQGSEQFF. This sequence joins TRBV6-5 and TRBJ2-1, with 10 bases lining up with TRBD1. The CDR3 loop spans 15 amino acids. Germline values: CDR1 MNHEY, CDR2 SVGAGI. V shed 4 bases and J 9 bases; nucleotides not matched to a gene: 9.

This clonotype was counted many times. The rearrangement joins TRBV7-2 to TRBJ1-5; 12 nucleotides match TRBD1. The ends lost 5 bases at V and 7 bases at J; junction bases unmatched: 3. The CDR3 runs 14 residues. Germline lookup yields CDR1 SGHTA and CDR2 FQGNSA. The CDR3, as DNA: TGTGCCAGCAGCCCTGGGACAGGGGGCCAGCCCCAGCATTTT. Its protein is CASSPGTGGQPQHF.

The chain carries TRBV4-1 and TRBJ2-1, with D possibly being TRBD2 (6 bases). The CDR3 length is 15 residues. V gave up 1 base and J gave up 2 bases, with 9 bases separating them. Germline CDR1 is MGHRA and CDR2 is YSYEKL. CDR3 residues: CASSQGGGAYNEQFF. The CDR3 DNA is TGCGCCAGCAGCCAAGGTGGCGGGGCCTACAATGAGCAGTTCTTC.

This clonotype showed up many times. The chain combines TRBV28 with TRBJ2-3, with D maybe TRBD2 (6 bases). This CDR3 has 14 residues. The germline V gene encodes CDR1 MDHEN and CDR2 SYDVKM. Deletions cut 2 bases from V and 4 bases from J, with 10 bases between. The CDR3 coding sequence is TGTGCCAGCAGTTTACTAGCGAGACCAGATACGCAGTATTTT. As protein: CASSLLARPDTQYF.

This clonotype has ten or more counts. The V and J genes are TRBV28 and TRBJ2-5, with 11 bases aligning to TRBD2. Germline CDR1 MDHEN, CDR2 SYDVKM. This CDR3 contains 17 residues. V dropped 3 bases and J dropped 2; count of bases not matched to a gene: 8. The CDR3 DNA reads as TGTGCCAGCAGTTTGTCCATTTTAGCGGGGGGGCAAGAGACCCAGTACTTC. Protein: CASSLSILAGGQETQYF. The variable domain in full, with the rest retrieved from reference TRBV28 and TRBJ2-5, is DVKVTQSSRYLVKRTGEKVFLECVQDMDHENMFWYRQDPGLGLRLIYFSYDVKMKEKGDIPEGYSVSREKKERFSLILESASTNQTSMYLCASSLSILAGGQETQYFGPGTRLLVL.

This clonotype was picked up many times. V is TRBV7-2 and J is TRBJ1-2; 7 nucleotides line up with TRBD1. Trimming at V came to 5 bases and at J to 2 bases, leaving 5 bases not matched to a gene. The CDR3 is 14 amino acids. Germline loops: CDR1 SGHTA, CDR2 FQGNSA. CDR3 coding DNA: TGTGCCAGCAGCGCCGAGACAGGGAACTATGGCTACACCTTC. Protein product: CASSAETGNYGYTF.

In this sample, this clonotype turned up many times. The V gene is TRBV6-1, the J gene TRBJ1-5; D might be TRBD1 (5 bases). Germline CDR1 is MNHNS and CDR2 is SASEGT. The CDR3 contains 15 residues. Trimming pared 6 bases from V and 1 base from J, leaving 13 bases between. CDR3 protein: CASRPGGGSNQPQHF. The DNA for the CDR3 is TGTGCCAGCAGACCAGGTGGGGGGAGCAATCAGCCCCAGCATTTT.

This clonotype was found many times. The chain couples TRBV30 to TRBJ1-1, with D possibly TRBD1 on 5 matching bases. The CDR3 consists of 12 residues. Trimming took 4 bases from V and 1 from J, leaving 7 bases between them. The germline V gene encodes CDR1 GTSNPN and CDR2 SVGIG (reference sequence). This CDR3 is CAWTRGNTEAFF. The CDR3 region has the DNA TGTGCCTGGACGAGGGGGAACACTGAAGCTTTCTTT.

The chain has TRBV7-9 and TRBJ2-5, with 9 bases aligning to TRBD2. The CDR3 covers 14 residues. Germline CDR1 SEHNR, CDR2 FQNEAQ (reference sequence). V lost 3 bases to trimming and J lost 3 bases; unmatched junction nucleotides: 2. The CDR3 sequence is CASSLASGEETQYF. Here the CDR3 DNA reads TGTGCCAGCAGCTTGGCTAGCGGGGAAGAGACCCAGTACTTC.

This clonotype was seen repeatedly, ten times or more. The chain employs TRBV7-6 and TRBJ2-2; possibly TRBD2 for D (6 bases). Trimming pared 1 base from V and 6 bases from J, leaving 6 bases between. Germline V lookup: CDR1 SGHVS, CDR2 FNYEAQ. The CDR3 totals 13 residues. The CDR3 loop reads CASSLVAAGELFF. As DNA, the CDR3 is TGTGCCAGCAGCTTAGTAGCGGCCGGGGAGCTGTTTTTT.

On this clonotype: This may come from a read error, since a much larger clone is one base off. The chain joins TRBV5-4 to TRBJ2-7; TRBD1 is a possible D gene (5 bases). The CDR3 is 13 amino acids. Germline V gene sequence: CDR1 SGHNT, CDR2 YYREEE (reference sequence). This CDR3 reads CVSSFDSFYEQYF. CDR3 in DNA: TGTGTCAGCAGCTTCGACAGCTTCTACGAGCAGTACTTC.

This clonotype was observed at least ten times. V is TRBV3-1 and J is TRBJ1-4; TRBD1 might be the D (6 bases). This CDR3 has 16 amino acids. V lost 2 bases and J lost 1, with 11 bases in between. Per germline, CDR1 LGHDT and CDR2 YNNKEL (reference sequence). This CDR3 reads CASSQIRTETNEKLFF. For the CDR3, the DNA is TGTGCCAGCAGCCAAATCCGGACAGAAACTAATGAAAAACTGTTTTTT.

In this sample, this clonotype turned up many times. The V and J genes are TRBV5-1 and TRBJ1-1; maybe TRBD1 (5 bases). Trimming stripped 0 bases from V and 6 bases from J, with 12 bases between. The CDR3 covers 14 residues. Per the germline V gene, CDR1 is SGHRS and CDR2 is YFSETQ. The chain's CDR3 is CASSLEGSGPEAFF. The CDR3 DNA is TGCGCCAGCAGCTTGGAGGGGTCGGGGCCTGAAGCTTTCTTT.

In this sample, this clonotype turned up many times. J is TRBJ2-7 and V is TRBV20-1; 9 bases match TRBD2. CDR3 length: 16 amino acids. The V and J ends lost 2 bases and 3 bases, in that order; junction bases with no gene match: 11. Per the germline V gene, CDR1 is DFQATT and CDR2 is SNEGSKA (reference sequence). CDR3 loop: CSARQWLAGASYEQYF. The CDR3 coding sequence is TGCAGTGCTAGACAATGGTTAGCGGGGGCAAGCTACGAGCAGTACTTC.

In its sample, this clonotype was seen many times. The J gene is TRBJ2-1, the V gene TRBV3-1; D remains unclear. Trimming cost V 2 bases and J 8 bases, with 4 bases left between them. CDR1 and CDR2 (germline): LGHDT, YNNKEL (reference sequence). The CDR3 spans 11 residues. In DNA form, the CDR3 reads TGTGCCAGCAGCCAAAGCTATGAGCAGTTCTTC. Translation gives CASSQSYEQFF.

This clonotype was recorded many times. The chain couples TRBV7-2 to TRBJ2-7, with TRBD2 as a possible D gene (7 bases). The CDR3 is made up of 14 amino acids. The germline V gene encodes CDR1 SGHTA and CDR2 FQGNSA. V was trimmed by 3 bases and J by 11 bases, leaving 20 bases between them. For the CDR3, the DNA is TGTGCCAGCAGCTTGGAGGGGGGGACTCGTCCCAAGTACTTC. Protein: CASSLEGGTRPKYF.

This clonotype was seen repeatedly, ten times or more. The gene calls are TRBV27 and TRBJ1-5, with D tentatively TRBD1 (6 bases). CDR3 size: 17 residues. The germline V and J ends were trimmed by 5 bases and 2 bases, with 19 bases remaining between them. CDR1 and CDR2 from the germline V gene are MNHEY and SMNVEV (reference sequence). CDR3 sequence reads: CASSPLLGAFGNQPQHF. The CDR3 coding sequence is TGTGCCAGCAGTCCCCTCTTGGGGGCGTTTGGCAATCAGCCCCAGCATTTT.

This clonotype was detected ten times or more. The rearrangement uses TRBV28 and TRBJ2-7; weak D call: TRBD2 (6 bases). This CDR3 has 14 amino acids. V was trimmed by 5 bases and J by 1 base, leaving 12 bases between them. CDR1 and CDR2 from the germline V gene are MDHEN and SYDVKM. The CDR3 loop is CASSRRVSSYEQYF. CDR3 nucleotide sequence: TGTGCCAGCAGTAGGAGGGTTTCGTCCTACGAGCAGTACTTC.

This clonotype was counted ten times or more. The V gene is TRBV3-2, the J gene TRBJ2-6; whether TRBD1, the table's D call, matches the DNA was not checked. TRBV3-2 is listed as a pseudogene. The CDR3 covers 17 residues. As DNA, the CDR3 is TGTGCCAGCAGCCAAGTATGGGGGGGCTCTGGGGCCAACGTCCTGACTTTC. Protein product: CASSQVWGGSGANVLTF.

This clonotype was detected many times. The chain links TRBV11-3 to TRBJ2-7; tentatively, D is TRBD1 or TRBD2 (5 bases each). The ends were cut back, 1 base at V and 5 bases at J, with 21 bases in the middle. The CDR3 runs 17 residues. Germline CDR1 SGHNT, CDR2 YENEEA. DNA for the CDR3: TGTGCCAGCAGCTTAGGAACTGACAGCCCTGGACTTGACGAGCAGTACTTC. Its translation is CASSLGTDSPGLDEQYF.

This clonotype occurred a few times. The CDR3 spells CASSLGDLDQETQYF. DNA of the CDR3: TGTGCCAGCAGCTTGGGGGACCTAGACCAAGAGACCCAGTACTTC. The chain links TRBV7-9 to TRBJ2-5; D tentatively reads TRBD1 or TRBD2 (5 bases each). V was clipped by 3 bases and J by 0 bases, with 11 bases between them. Germline CDR1 and CDR2: SEHNR and FQNEAQ (reference sequence). This CDR3 has 15 amino acids.

This clonotype was seen ten or more times. This rearrangement joins TRBV6-4 to TRBJ2-3; possible D gene TRBD2, 5 bases. The germline V and J ends were trimmed by 3 bases and 8 bases, with 18 bases remaining between them. Germline V gene sequence: CDR1 MRHNA, CDR2 SNTAGT. The CDR3 contains 15 residues. The CDR3 DNA sequence: TGTGCCAGCAGTGAATCCGGGCAGGAGGTTGGTACGCAGTATTTT. Translated: CASSESGQEVGTQYF.